The 30 T cell receptor beta chains in this list originate from one sample, sequenced in a study of long-term antiretroviral therapy in people with HIV. The run of the v3.0 immunoSEQ assay was at survey level. Assay: immunoSEQ multiplex PCR; the TCRdb copy retains only in-frame clones and omits some. This sample has more than 25,000 clones, with 97% found just once. The sample consisted of unsorted PBMCs, taken 7.6 years after starting antiretroviral therapy. These receptors were taken from a man aged 25-40 years with HIV.

The chain recombines TRBV11-2 with TRBJ2-7; a weak D match, TRBD2 (6 bases). Between the trimmed V and J ends, which lost 2 bases and 4 bases, there was a span of 9 bases. There are 13 residues in the CDR3. Germline CDR1 reads SGHAT; CDR2 reads FQNNGV. The CDR3: CASSLSSGYEQYF. In DNA form, the CDR3 reads TGTGCCAGCAGCTTATCGAGCGGGTACGAGCAGTACTTC. Complete variable domain (other parts from reference TRBV11-2 and TRBJ2-7): EAGVAQSPRYKIIEKRQSVAFWCNPISGHATLYWYQQILGQGPKLLIQFQNNGVVDDSQLPKDRFSAERLKGVDSTLKIQPAKLEDSAVYLCASSLSSGYEQYFGPGTRLTVT.

The rearrangement uses TRBV19 and TRBJ2-4; a possible D gene is TRBD1 (5 bases). Germline CDR1 and CDR2: LNHDA and SQIVND (reference sequence). Trimming pared 2 bases from V and 0 bases from J, leaving 20 bases between. The CDR3 runs 19 residues. Written as DNA, the CDR3 is TGTGCCAGTAGTATAAGGGGTCGCGCGGCCCCCCTAGCCAAAAACATTCAGTACTTC. This encodes CASSIRGRAAPLAKNIQYF.

The V gene is TRBV7-6, the J gene TRBJ2-2, with 11 positions matching TRBD2. In germline, CDR1 is SGHVS, CDR2 FNYEAQ. The V gene end was trimmed by 5 bases and the J gene end by 9 bases; junction bases not matched to a gene: 8. The CDR3 has 15 residues. The CDR3 DNA follows: TGTGCCAGCAGCGCAGTAGCGGGGGGGCGAAGGGAGCTGTTTTTT. Translated, it gives CASSAVAGGRRELFF.

This chain connects TRBV9 to TRBJ1-3, with D hard to call. The V end was cut by 3 bases, the J end by 0 bases, with 7 bases between. From germline, CDR1 is SGDLS and CDR2 YYNGEE. This CDR3 is built from 14 residues. The CDR3 DNA reads as TGTGCCAGCAGCGGCGGGAACTCTGGAAACACCATATATTTT. Translation gives CASSGGNSGNTIYF.

The rearrangement links TRBV29-1 to TRBJ2-3; D perhaps matches TRBD2 (6 bases). V was cut by 4 bases and J by 2 bases, with 10 bases left in between. Germline CDR1 SQVTM, CDR2 ANQGSEA. The CDR3 contains 13 residues. CDR3 DNA sequence: TGCAGCGTTGTGGGGGGATCCACAGATACGCAGTATTTT. This encodes CSVVGGSTDTQYF.

The chain combines TRBV4-3 with TRBJ1-5; D is possibly TRBD1 (5 bases). The CDR3 has 16 amino acids. CDR1 LGHNA and CDR2 YSLEER come from the germline V gene. Trimming removed 0 bases from V and 0 bases from J, with 9 bases in between. CDR3 sequence: CASSQDVTGSNQPQHF. CDR3 nucleotides: TGCGCCAGCAGCCAAGATGTCACAGGTAGCAATCAGCCCCAGCATTTT.

The rearrangement links TRBV7-2 to TRBJ1-5; D is uncertain. CDR1 is SGHTA, CDR2 FQGNSA, per germline. V dropped 5 bases and J dropped 2 bases, with 7 bases sitting between them. CDR3 length equals 13 residues. The CDR3 loop is CASSKTGNQPQHF. DNA for the CDR3: TGTGCCAGCAGCAAAACAGGCAATCAGCCCCAGCATTTT.

The rearrangement uses TRBV6-5 and TRBJ1-5; D is unclear. This CDR3 has 14 amino acids. CDR1 is MNHEY and CDR2 is SVGAGI in the germline V gene. Trimming took off 4 bases at V and 5 bases at J, with 12 bases between the two ends. The CDR3 DNA reads as TGTGCCAGCAGTTTTCGATACCCCCATCAGCCCCAGCATTTT. Translated: CASSFRYPHQPQHF.

The chain has TRBV30 and TRBJ2-5; D uncertain. CDR3 length equals 12 residues. The ends were cut back, 4 bases at V and 1 base at J, with 7 bases in the middle. Germline V gene data show CDR1 as GTSNPN and CDR2 as SVGIG (reference sequence). CDR3 sequence reads: CAWNSRQETQYF. CDR3 in DNA: TGTGCCTGGAACTCGCGCCAAGAGACCCAGTACTTC.

This clone was counted once. The gene calls are TRBV9 and TRBJ2-5, with 13 bases matching TRBD2. The J segment lost 2 bases and the V segment lost 3 bases, leaving 4 bases of the junction unmatched. The CDR3 consists of 16 residues. Germline CDR1 reads SGDLS; CDR2 reads YYNGEE. The CDR3 DNA follows: TGTGCCAGCAGCGAGGGACTAGCGGGGTCACAAGAGACCCAGTACTTC. It specifies CASSEGLAGSQETQYF.

This chain joins TRBV19 and TRBJ2-7; TRBD2 might be the D (6 bases). Trimming pared 4 bases from V and 4 bases from J, leaving 8 bases between. Germline V CDR1 and CDR2: LNHDA, SQIVND (reference sequence). The CDR3 is 12 residues long. The CDR3 DNA reads TGTGCCAGTAGTAGCGGGGCGTACGAGCAGTACTTC. It yields the protein CASSSGAYEQYF.

The chain employs TRBV4-2 and TRBJ1-4; D remains ambiguous. From germline, CDR1 is LGHNA and CDR2 YNFKEQ. Trimming removed 4 bases at V and 0 bases at J, with 9 bases between. CDR3 size: 15 residues. The CDR3 bases are TGTGCCAGCAGCCCGGAGGCTGCAACTAATGAAAAACTGTTTTTT. The encoded protein is CASSPEAATNEKLFF.

The chain uses TRBV2 and TRBJ1-5; a weak D match, TRBD1 (5 bases). Germline V gene sequence: CDR1 SNHLY, CDR2 FYNNEI. V lost 3 bases and J 4 bases, leaving 13 bases between the germline ends. This CDR3 is 15 amino acids long. The CDR3 region has the DNA TGTGCCAGCAGTGAGCTGACAGTAGTAAATCAGCCCCAGCATTTT. Protein: CASSELTVVNQPQHF.

The chain couples TRBV19 to TRBJ2-3, with 9 bases lining up with TRBD2. The CDR3 is 15 amino acids. CDR1 and CDR2 (germline): LNHDA, SQIVND (reference sequence). With 3 bases clipped from V and 5 bases from J, the junction kept 6 bases outside the gene matches. CDR3 protein: CASSIGASGKDTQYF. In DNA, the CDR3 is TGTGCCAGTAGTATCGGAGCTAGCGGGAAAGATACGCAGTATTTT.

The chain employs TRBV19 and TRBJ2-2, with D hard to call. The CDR3 is made up of 16 amino acids. Germline V lookup: CDR1 LNHDA, CDR2 SQIVND (reference sequence). V lost 4 bases, J lost 2 bases, and 14 bases lay in between. The CDR3 nucleotides are TGTGCCAGTAGTACCCGCCGCGCCCTTAACACCGGGGAGCTGTTTTTT. This translates into CASSTRRALNTGELFF.

The V and J genes are TRBV15 and TRBJ2-1; no definite D call. The CDR3 runs to 13 residues. CDR1 and CDR2 (germline): LNHNV, YYDKDF (reference sequence). V was shortened by 0 bases and J by 12 bases, with 12 bases between the two germline ends. CDR3 in DNA: TGTGCCACCAGCAGAGATCTGGTGGGGTCGCAGTTCTTC. The encoded protein is CATSRDLVGSQFF.

V is TRBV5-1 and J is TRBJ2-7; D gene uncertain. The CDR3 has 14 amino acids. The germline V and J ends were trimmed by 5 bases and 0 bases, with 12 bases remaining between them. CDR1 SGHRS and CDR2 YFSETQ come from the germline V gene. The CDR3 loop reads CASRPLGSSYEQYF. CDR3 sequence (DNA): TGCGCCAGCAGGCCTCTCGGGTCCTCCTACGAGCAGTACTTC.

The CDR3 is CASSLDRWNEKLFF. CDR3 nucleotides: TGTGCCAGCAGCTTAGACAGATGGAATGAAAAACTGTTTTTT. The gene calls are TRBV11-2 and TRBJ1-4; D is unclear. The CDR3 length is 14 residues. The germline V gene encodes CDR1 SGHAT and CDR2 FQNNGV. V lost 0 bases to trimming and J lost 5 bases, with 7 bases between them.

The chain has TRBV9 and TRBJ2-7, with TRBD1 as a possible D gene (6 bases). There are 17 residues in the CDR3. V dropped 1 base and J dropped 5 bases, with 22 bases sitting between them. Germline V gene lookup returns CDR1 SGDLS and CDR2 YYNGEE. In DNA form, the CDR3 reads TGTGCCAGCAGCGTATACCCCCTACAGGGACGTACGGACGAGCAGTACTTC. Its protein product is CASSVYPLQGRTDEQYF.

The rearrangement links TRBV5-1 to TRBJ2-7; 8 nucleotides line up with TRBD1. Germline V gene data show CDR1 as SGHRS and CDR2 as YFSETQ. J was trimmed by 5 bases and V by 1 base; bases with no gene match: 5. The CDR3 sequence is 14 residues long. In DNA form, the CDR3 reads TGCGCCAGCAGCTTGAGACAGGGGAAAGACGAGCAGTACTTC. Encoded protein: CASSLRQGKDEQYF.

The chain joins TRBV27 to TRBJ1-1; unclear D gene. Germline lookup yields CDR1 MNHEY and CDR2 SMNVEV (reference sequence). Trimming removed 8 bases from V and 4 bases from J, with 14 bases in between. The CDR3 has 13 residues. CDR3 in amino acids: CASRPGFGTEAFF. As DNA, the CDR3 is TGTGCCAGCCGTCCCGGTTTCGGCACTGAAGCTTTCTTT.

The CDR3 reads CSVATGVTEAFF. CDR3 bases: TGCAGCGTGGCGACAGGGGTGACTGAAGCTTTCTTT. V gene TRBV29-1 combines with J gene TRBJ1-1, with 8 bases lining up with TRBD1. The CDR3 runs 12 residues. The V segment lost 6 bases and the J segment 5 bases; nucleotides outside the gene matches: 5. Per germline, CDR1 SQVTM and CDR2 ANQGSEA.

This chain uses TRBV5-1 with TRBJ2-7; D unclear. In germline, CDR1 is SGHRS, CDR2 YFSETQ. With 0 bases removed from V and 4 bases from J, the gap between germline ends came to 8 bases. The CDR3 spans 13 residues. DNA of the CDR3: TGCGCCAGCAGCTTGGCGCCGGAATACGAGCAGTACTTC. This codes for CASSLAPEYEQYF.

This sequence joins TRBV6-1 and TRBJ2-6; possible D gene TRBD2, 6 bases. The V gene lost 10 bases and the J gene lost 0 bases, with 13 bases spanning the gap. There are 15 residues in the CDR3. Germline V gives CDR1 MNHNS, CDR2 SASEGT. CDR3 protein: CATLGGGSGANVLTF. CDR3 bases: TGTGCCACCCTGGGAGGAGGCTCTGGGGCCAACGTCCTGACTTTC.

This clone was seen just once. This chain uses TRBV6-1 with TRBJ2-5, with D possibly being TRBD1 or TRBD2 (5 bases each). The germline V gene encodes CDR1 MNHNS and CDR2 SASEGT. The CDR3 runs to 15 residues. V lost 8 bases and J lost 7, with 23 bases in between. CDR3 nucleotide sequence: TGTGCCAGCGGCCAGGGTCGATGGGTCCGGGGGACCCAGTACTTC. The encoded protein is CASGQGRWVRGTQYF.

The J gene is TRBJ1-1, the V gene TRBV6-1; D perhaps matches TRBD1 (5 bases). Germline CDR1 and CDR2: MNHNS and SASEGT. The ends were cut back, 4 bases at V and 1 base at J, with 22 bases in the middle. The CDR3 loop spans 18 amino acids. CDR3 region: CASSAFIMGTSSNTEAFF. In DNA, the CDR3 is TGTGCCAGCAGTGCGTTCATTATGGGGACCTCTTCGAACACTGAAGCTTTCTTT.

The genes are TRBV5-1 and TRBJ2-1, with D possibly TRBD2 on 7 matching bases. The germline V and J ends were trimmed by 6 bases and 0 bases, with 13 bases remaining between them. The CDR3 is 15 residues long. Germline CDR1 is SGHRS and CDR2 is YFSETQ. The CDR3 here is CASNKGGASYNEQFF. CDR3 in DNA: TGCGCCAGCAACAAGGGGGGGGCCTCCTACAATGAGCAGTTCTTC.

This clone occurred once. The J gene is TRBJ2-3, the V gene TRBV7-2; 12 nucleotides match TRBD2. The V segment lost 10 bases and the J segment 2 bases; nucleotides outside the gene matches: 4. From germline, CDR1 is SGHTA and CDR2 FQGNSA. The CDR3 loop spans 14 amino acids. The CDR3 loop reads CATGTSGSTDTQYF. DNA of the CDR3: TGTGCCACCGGGACTAGCGGGTCCACAGATACGCAGTATTTT.

The V gene is TRBV7-9, the J gene TRBJ1-4, with 11 nucleotides matching TRBD1. Losses at the gene ends were 5 bases for V and 7 bases for J; bases not matched to a gene: 9. CDR1 SEHNR and CDR2 FQNEAQ come from the germline V gene (reference sequence). The CDR3 covers 16 residues. This CDR3 is CASSQPSGTGGEKLFF. The CDR3 nucleotides read TGTGCCAGCAGCCAACCCTCCGGGACAGGGGGTGAAAAACTGTTTTTT.

The chain is built from TRBV27 and TRBJ1-3; the D is unclear. Per germline, CDR1 MNHEY and CDR2 SMNVEV (reference sequence). CDR3 length equals 13 residues. Trimming left V 3 bases short and J 4 bases short, with 7 bases between. CDR3 region: CASSLGSGNTIYF. The CDR3 nucleotides are TGTGCCAGCAGTTTGGGGTCCGGAAACACCATATATTTT.